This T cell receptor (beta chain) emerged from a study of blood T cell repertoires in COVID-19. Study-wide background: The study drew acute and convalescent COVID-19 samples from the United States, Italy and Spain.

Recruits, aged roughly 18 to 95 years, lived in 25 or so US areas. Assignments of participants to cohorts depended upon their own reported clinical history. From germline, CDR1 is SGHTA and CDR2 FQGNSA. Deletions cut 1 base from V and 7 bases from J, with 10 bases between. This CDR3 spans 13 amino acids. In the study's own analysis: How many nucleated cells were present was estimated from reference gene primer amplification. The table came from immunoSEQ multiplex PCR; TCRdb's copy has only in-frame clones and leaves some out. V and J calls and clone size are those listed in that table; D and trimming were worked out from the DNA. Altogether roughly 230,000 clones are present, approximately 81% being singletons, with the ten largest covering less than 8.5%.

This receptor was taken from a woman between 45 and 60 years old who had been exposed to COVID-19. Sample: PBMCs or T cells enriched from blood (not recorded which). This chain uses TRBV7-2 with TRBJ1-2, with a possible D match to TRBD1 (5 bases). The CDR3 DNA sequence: TGTGCCAGCAGCTTAGTTAAGGGGTCTGGCTACACCTTC. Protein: CASSLVKGSGYTF.